Presented here are 14 T cell receptor beta chains from one specimen sequenced in a study of OX40 agonist ivuxolimab in advanced cancers. Assay: immunoSEQ multiplex PCR; the TCRdb copy retains only in-frame clones and omits some. The sample has approximately 68,000 clones, approximately 80% seen once. The sample consisted of CD4+ or CD8+ T cells sorted from blood, taken in a trial of the OX40 agonist ivuxolimab. The receptors come from an adult with an advanced solid tumor such as melanoma, head and neck, liver or kidney cancer.

This chain joins TRBV18 and TRBJ1-5, with D possibly being TRBD1 (5 bases). Germline V gene lookup returns CDR1 KGHSH and CDR2 LQKENI. This CDR3 region has 15 residues. V lost 1 base and J 0 bases, leaving 7 bases between the germline ends. This chain's CDR3 is CASSPRGDSNQPQHF. DNA for the CDR3: TGTGCCAGCTCACCACGGGGGGATAGCAATCAGCCCCAGCATTTT. The full variable domain, completed using reference TRBV18 and TRBJ1-5, is NAGVMQNPRHLVRRRGQEARLRCSPMKGHSHVYWYRQLPEEGLKFMVYLQKENIIDESGMPKERFSAEFPKEGPSILRIQQVVRGDSAAYFCASSPRGDSNQPQHFGDGTRLSIL.

This clone was observed a few times. The chain is built from TRBV9 and TRBJ2-3; 8 positions agree with TRBD1. CDR3 length: 14 residues. Per germline, CDR1 SGDLS and CDR2 YYNGEE. V lost 3 bases to trimming and J lost 5 bases; unmatched junction nucleotides: 5. DNA of the CDR3: TGTGCCAGCAGCGAAGGACAGGGACGAGATACGCAGTATTTT. Translated: CASSEGQGRDTQYF.

This clone was seen a single time. The genes are TRBV30 and TRBJ2-7; D is unclear. V dropped 0 bases and J dropped 5 bases, with 11 bases sitting between them. CDR1 and CDR2 from the germline V gene are GTSNPN and SVGIG (reference sequence). The length of the CDR3 is 13 residues. The DNA for the CDR3 is TGTGCCTGGAGTGTAAAGGGCGGACACGAGCAGTACTTC. Protein sequence: CAWSVKGGHEQYF.

The CDR3 DNA reads TGTGCCAGCAGCTTAGGGGACCGACAGGGGAAGACAGATACGCAGTATTTT. This sequence encodes CASSLGDRQGKTDTQYF. This rearrangement joins TRBV11-1 to TRBJ2-3; 8 nucleotides align to TRBD1. This CDR3 region has 17 residues. CDR1 is SGHAT, CDR2 FQDESV, per germline (reference sequence). The trim removed 1 base at V and 3 bases at J, leaving 9 bases unmatched.

The rearrangement uses TRBV4-3 and TRBJ2-1, with D maybe TRBD2 (5 bases). The ends were cut back, 0 bases at V and 9 bases at J, with 12 bases in the middle. The CDR3 covers 14 residues. CDR1 is LGHNA, CDR2 YSLEER, per germline. The CDR3 loop is CASSQDEGLGEQFF. CDR3 bases: TGCGCCAGCAGCCAAGATGAGGGATTGGGTGAGCAGTTCTTC.

The V gene is TRBV5-5, the J gene TRBJ2-7; D might be TRBD1 or TRBD2, each matching 5 bases. This CDR3 comprises 17 residues. V gave up 4 bases and J gave up 3 bases, with 23 bases separating them. Germline V CDR1 and CDR2: SGHKS, YYEKEE (reference sequence). The CDR3 coding sequence is TGTGCCAGCAGCCCTGGGGGATCGGCTAGAGGCTTCTACGAGCAGTACTTC. This sequence encodes CASSPGGSARGFYEQYF.

The chain has TRBV5-4 and TRBJ2-5; no clear D gene. V was cut by 5 bases and J by 7 bases, with 18 bases left in between. Germline V lookup: CDR1 SGHNT, CDR2 YYREEE (reference sequence). The CDR3 spans 14 residues. The CDR3 region is CASSFDRADGTQYF. CDR3 nucleotides: TGTGCCAGCAGTTTCGACCGCGCGGATGGGACCCAGTACTTC.

The genes are TRBV18 and TRBJ2-3; D is possibly TRBD1 (5 bases). Deletions cut 3 bases from V and 3 bases from J, with 10 bases between. Germline loops: CDR1 KGHSH, CDR2 LQKENI. The CDR3 is 14 amino acids. CDR3 sequence: CASSPPSGTDTQYF. CDR3 bases: TGTGCCAGCTCACCCCCCTCAGGGACAGATACGCAGTATTTT.

This sequence joins TRBV6-1 and TRBJ1-2, with unresolved D. V was cut by 2 bases and J by 8 bases, with 24 bases left in between. The CDR3 sequence is 17 residues long. Per germline, CDR1 MNHNS and CDR2 SASEGT. The CDR3 loop is CASSERVRQGRPAGYTF. The CDR3, as DNA: TGTGCCAGCAGTGAAAGGGTAAGGCAAGGACGCCCGGCGGGCTACACCTTC.

In DNA, the CDR3 is TGTGCCAGTAGTACAACCGGGGGTAGCTCCTACGAGCAGTACTTC. Translation gives CASSTTGGSSYEQYF. V usage is TRBV19 and J usage is TRBJ2-7, with TRBD2 as a possible D gene (6 bases). This CDR3 has 15 amino acids. Trimming left V 4 bases short and J 0 bases short, with 13 bases between. The germline V gene has CDR1 LNHDA and CDR2 SQIVND (reference sequence).

The rearrangement uses TRBV27 and TRBJ1-5; tentatively, D is TRBD1 (5 bases). Trimming removed 0 bases from V and 7 bases from J, with 16 bases in between. The CDR3 consists of 16 residues. Germline values: CDR1 MNHEY, CDR2 SMNVEV (reference sequence). Here the CDR3 reads CASSLSSQVFGQPQHF. The CDR3 DNA follows: TGTGCCAGCAGTTTATCCTCACAGGTATTCGGCCAGCCCCAGCATTTT.

This clone was seen once. This chain uses TRBV18 with TRBJ2-7; TRBD2 aligns across 7 bases. Germline CDR1 is KGHSH and CDR2 is LQKENI. The CDR3 spans 16 residues. The J segment lost 7 bases and the V segment lost 3 bases, leaving 15 bases of the junction unmatched. The CDR3 region has the DNA TGTGCCAGCTCACCCGCGGGGACTACCAGTCTGGATGAGCAGTACGTC. It specifies CASSPAGTTSLDEQYV.

V and J are TRBV18 and TRBJ2-5; D is unresolved. V was cut by 4 bases and J by 2 bases, with 8 bases left in between. The germline V gene has CDR1 KGHSH and CDR2 LQKENI. The CDR3 has 13 amino acids. The CDR3 loop is CASSRSSQETQYF. CDR3 sequence (DNA): TGTGCCAGCTCACGCTCCTCGCAAGAGACCCAGTACTTC. Full variable domain (rest looked up from reference TRBV18 and TRBJ2-5): NAGVMQNPRHLVRRRGQEARLRCSPMKGHSHVYWYRQLPEEGLKFMVYLQKENIIDESGMPKERFSAEFPKEGPSILRIQQVVRGDSAAYFCASSRSSQETQYFGPGTRLLVL.

The CDR3 region has the DNA TGTGCCAGCAGCTTTTCGGGAGGTGAGCAGTTCTTC. It specifies CASSFSGGEQFF. The genes are TRBV11-3 and TRBJ2-1; 7 nucleotides line up with TRBD2. V lost 3 bases to trimming and J lost 9 bases; unmatched junction nucleotides: 2. The CDR3 covers 12 residues. Germline assignment: CDR1 SGHNT and CDR2 YENEEA. The full variable domain, with the rest looked up from reference TRBV11-3 and TRBJ2-1, is EAGVVQSPRYKIIEKKQPVAFWCNPISGHNTLYWYLQNLGQGPELLIRYENEEAVDDSQLPKDRFSAERLKGVDSTLKIQPAELGDSAVYLCASSFSGGEQFFGPGTRLTVL.